This TCR beta chain comes out of a study of CD8+ T cells in alopecia areata. In regard to this clone: The antigen is unknown.

The V gene's germline CDR1 is GTSNPN and CDR2 SVGIG (reference sequence). The CDR3 extends over 13 amino acids. Trimming took 7 bases from V and 3 from J, leaving 16 bases between them. Extraction of RNA preceded its reverse transcription into cDNA, which served as the sequencing template. Data came from immunoSEQ multiplex PCR; TCRdb stores just in-frame clones and leaves some out. The data show 150,000 or so clones, with about three fifths seen just once and approximately 4.8% held by the top ten. Study-level points and caveats: Relative to normal scalp, lesional scalp, especially alopecia totalis/universalis, showed higher clonality. Clarity of TCR sharing across patients fell short of that in mice, possibly HLA-related. Sequences from scalp samples also cover resident alphabeta T cells of normal skin.

The specimen was CD4+ T cells sorted from blood. V usage is TRBV30 and J usage is TRBJ2-7, with D maybe TRBD1 (5 bases). The source of this sequence is a human donor in good health. The CDR3 coding sequence is TGTGCCTTCCAACCTGGCCAGGGCTACGAGCAGTACTTC. It yields the protein CAFQPGQGYEQYF.